This T cell receptor beta chain originates from a study of blood T cell repertoires in COVID-19. Study summary: PBMCs, B-cell-depleted T cells, or T cells provided the cDNA or gDNA that made up the material.

Membership in each cohort depended on participant-reported clinical history. How the authors handled the data: How many nucleated cells were present was estimated from reference gene primer amplification. Some clones are missing from TCRdb's copy, which holds only in-frame ones; the method was immunoSEQ multiplex PCR. The V and J calls and clone size come from that table; D and trimming were worked out from the DNA. The sample records 150,000 or so clones, around four fifths being singletons. The V segment lost 4 bases and the J segment 3 bases; nucleotides outside the gene matches: 4. Per germline, CDR1 SGHNT and CDR2 YYREEE (reference sequence). CDR3 length: 14 residues.

The sample consisted of PBMCs or T cells enriched from blood (not recorded which). The receptor was isolated from a woman aged 45-65 years who had recovered from COVID-19. The chain employs TRBV5-4 and TRBJ2-7, with TRBD1 identical over 10 bases. The DNA for the CDR3 is TGTGCCAGCAGCCCCCGGGACAGGGGCTACGAGCAGTACTTC. This encodes CASSPRDRGYEQYF.